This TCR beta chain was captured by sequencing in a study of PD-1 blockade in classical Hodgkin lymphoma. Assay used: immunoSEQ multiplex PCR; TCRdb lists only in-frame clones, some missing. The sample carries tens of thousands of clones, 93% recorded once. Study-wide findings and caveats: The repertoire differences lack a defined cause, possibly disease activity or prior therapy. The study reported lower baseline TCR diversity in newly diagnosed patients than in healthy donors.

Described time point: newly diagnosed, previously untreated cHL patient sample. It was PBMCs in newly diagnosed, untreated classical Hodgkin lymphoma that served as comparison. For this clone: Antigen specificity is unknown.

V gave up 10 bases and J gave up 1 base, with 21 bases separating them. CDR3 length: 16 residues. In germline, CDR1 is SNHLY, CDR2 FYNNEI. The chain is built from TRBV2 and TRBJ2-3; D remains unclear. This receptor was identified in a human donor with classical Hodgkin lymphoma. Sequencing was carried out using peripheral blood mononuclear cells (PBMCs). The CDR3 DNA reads TGTGCCATTCCGGGCCCAGAGTTCGCTGGCACAGATACGCAGTATTTT. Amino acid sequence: CAIPGPEFAGTDTQYF.